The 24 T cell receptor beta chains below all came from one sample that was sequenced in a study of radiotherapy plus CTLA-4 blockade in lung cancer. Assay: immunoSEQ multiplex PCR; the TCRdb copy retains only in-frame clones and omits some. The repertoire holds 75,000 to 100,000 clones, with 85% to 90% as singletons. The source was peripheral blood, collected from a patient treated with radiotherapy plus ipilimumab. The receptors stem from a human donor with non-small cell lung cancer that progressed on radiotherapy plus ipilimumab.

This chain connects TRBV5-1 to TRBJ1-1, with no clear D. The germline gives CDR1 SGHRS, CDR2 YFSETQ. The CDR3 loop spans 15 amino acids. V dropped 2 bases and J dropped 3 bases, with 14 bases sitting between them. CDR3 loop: CASSLSGTEYTEAFF. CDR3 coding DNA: TGCGCCAGCAGCTTAAGCGGTACAGAGTACACTGAAGCTTTCTTT.

The DNA for the CDR3 is TGTGCCAGCAGCTCCGGTCTCGGGGGGTCCAAAAACATTCAGTACTTC. Translating it yields CASSSGLGGSKNIQYF. The chain uses TRBV7-8 and TRBJ2-4; 7 bases are shared with TRBD2. The V segment lost 4 bases and the J segment 2 bases; nucleotides outside the gene matches: 8. The CDR3 runs 16 residues. CDR1 and CDR2 from the germline V gene are SGHVS and FQNEAQ.

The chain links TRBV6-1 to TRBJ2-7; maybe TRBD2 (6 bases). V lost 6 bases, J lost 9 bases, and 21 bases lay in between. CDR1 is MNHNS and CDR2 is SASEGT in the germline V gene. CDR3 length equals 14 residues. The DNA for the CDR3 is TGTGCCAGCAGCCCGGGACTCCACCTTTTCTGGCAGTACTTC. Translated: CASSPGLHLFWQYF.

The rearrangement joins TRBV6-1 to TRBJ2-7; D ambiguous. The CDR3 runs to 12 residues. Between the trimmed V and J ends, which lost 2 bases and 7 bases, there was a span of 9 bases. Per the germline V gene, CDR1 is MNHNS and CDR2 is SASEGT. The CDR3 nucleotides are TGTGCCAGCAGTGAACGGCGTGGGGAGCAGTACTTC. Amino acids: CASSERRGEQYF.

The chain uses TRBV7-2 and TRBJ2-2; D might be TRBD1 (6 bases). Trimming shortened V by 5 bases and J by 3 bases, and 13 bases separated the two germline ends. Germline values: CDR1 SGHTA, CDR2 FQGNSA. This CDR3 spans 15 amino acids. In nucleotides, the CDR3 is TGTGCCAGCAGCCCACGAACAGGGTACACCGGGGAGCTGTTTTTT. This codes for CASSPRTGYTGELFF.

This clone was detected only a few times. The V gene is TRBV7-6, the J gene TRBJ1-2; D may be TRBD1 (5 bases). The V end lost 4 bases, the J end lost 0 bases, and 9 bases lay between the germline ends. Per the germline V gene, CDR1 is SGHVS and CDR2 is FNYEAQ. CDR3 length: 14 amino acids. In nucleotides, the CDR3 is TGTGCCAGCAGCTCGCTACAGGCTAACTATGGCTACACCTTC. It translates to CASSSLQANYGYTF.

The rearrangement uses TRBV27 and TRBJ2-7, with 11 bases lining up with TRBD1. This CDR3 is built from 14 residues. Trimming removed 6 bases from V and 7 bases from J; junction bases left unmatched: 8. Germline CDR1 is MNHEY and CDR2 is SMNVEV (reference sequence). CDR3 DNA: TGTGCCAGCAGCGAGGGACAGGGGGTCGGTGAGCAGTACTTC. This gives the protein CASSEGQGVGEQYF.

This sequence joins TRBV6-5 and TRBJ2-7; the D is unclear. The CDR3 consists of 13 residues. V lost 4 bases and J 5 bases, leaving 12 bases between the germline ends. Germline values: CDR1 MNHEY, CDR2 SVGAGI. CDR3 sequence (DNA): TGTGCCAGCAGTTGGCTCGCCGCCCACGAGCAGTACTTC. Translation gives CASSWLAAHEQYF.

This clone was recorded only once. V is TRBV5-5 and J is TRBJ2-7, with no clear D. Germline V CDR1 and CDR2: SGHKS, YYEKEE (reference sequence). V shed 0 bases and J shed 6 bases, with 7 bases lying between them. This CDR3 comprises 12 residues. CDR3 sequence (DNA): TGTGCCAGCAGCTTGGGGCTTGGCGAGCAGTACTTC. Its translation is CASSLGLGEQYF.

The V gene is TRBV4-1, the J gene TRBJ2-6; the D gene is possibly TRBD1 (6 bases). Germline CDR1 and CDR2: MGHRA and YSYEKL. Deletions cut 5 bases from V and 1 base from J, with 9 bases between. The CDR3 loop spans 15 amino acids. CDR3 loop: CASSTTGSGANVLTF. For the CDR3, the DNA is TGCGCCAGCAGCACCACAGGGTCTGGGGCCAACGTCCTGACTTTC.

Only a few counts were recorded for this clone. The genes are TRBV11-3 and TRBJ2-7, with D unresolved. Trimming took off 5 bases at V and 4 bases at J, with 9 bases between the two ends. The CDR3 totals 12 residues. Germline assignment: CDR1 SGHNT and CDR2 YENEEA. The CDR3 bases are TGTGCCAGCAGCAACTCACTTTACGAGCAGTACTTC. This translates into CASSNSLYEQYF.

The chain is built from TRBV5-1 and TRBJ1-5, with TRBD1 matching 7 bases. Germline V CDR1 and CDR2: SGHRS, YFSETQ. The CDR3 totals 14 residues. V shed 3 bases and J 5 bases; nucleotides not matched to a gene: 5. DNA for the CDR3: TGCGCCAGCAGCTCGGGACAGCCCCATCAGCCCCAGCATTTT. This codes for CASSSGQPHQPQHF. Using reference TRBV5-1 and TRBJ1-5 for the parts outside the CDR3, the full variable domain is KAGVTQTPRYLIKTRGQQVTLSCSPISGHRSVSWYQQTPGQGLQFLFEYFSETQRNKGNFPGRFSGRQFSNSRSEMNVSTLELGDSALYLCASSSGQPHQPQHFGDGTRLSIL.

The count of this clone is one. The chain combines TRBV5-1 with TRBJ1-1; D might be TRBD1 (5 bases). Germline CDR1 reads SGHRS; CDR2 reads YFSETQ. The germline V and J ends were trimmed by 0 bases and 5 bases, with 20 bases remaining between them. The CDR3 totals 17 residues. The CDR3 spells CASSLAMMGTSGTEAFF. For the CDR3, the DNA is TGCGCCAGCAGCTTGGCGATGATGGGGACCTCTGGGACTGAAGCTTTCTTT. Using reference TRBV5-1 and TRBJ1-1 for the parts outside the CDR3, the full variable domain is KAGVTQTPRYLIKTRGQQVTLSCSPISGHRSVSWYQQTPGQGLQFLFEYFSETQRNKGNFPGRFSGRQFSNSRSEMNVSTLELGDSALYLCASSLAMMGTSGTEAFFGQGTRLTVV.

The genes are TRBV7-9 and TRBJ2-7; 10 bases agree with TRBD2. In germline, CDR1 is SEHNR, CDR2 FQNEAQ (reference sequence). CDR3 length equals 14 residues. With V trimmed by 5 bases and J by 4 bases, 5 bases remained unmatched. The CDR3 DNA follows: TGTGCCAGCAGCCCCAGCGGGAGGGCTTACGAGCAGTACTTC. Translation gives CASSPSGRAYEQYF.

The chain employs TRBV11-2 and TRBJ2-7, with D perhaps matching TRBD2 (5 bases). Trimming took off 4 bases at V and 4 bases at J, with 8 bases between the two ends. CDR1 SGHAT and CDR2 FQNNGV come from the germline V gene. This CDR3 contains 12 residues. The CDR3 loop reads CASSSRGYEQYF. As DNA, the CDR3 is TGTGCCAGCAGCTCCCGGGGTTACGAGCAGTACTTC.

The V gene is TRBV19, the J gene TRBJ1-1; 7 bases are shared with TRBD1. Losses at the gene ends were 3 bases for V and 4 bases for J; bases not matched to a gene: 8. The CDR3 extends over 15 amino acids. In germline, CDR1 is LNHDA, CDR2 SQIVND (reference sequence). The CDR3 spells CASSMAAQGGTEAFF. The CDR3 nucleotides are TGTGCCAGTAGTATGGCGGCGCAGGGGGGCACTGAAGCTTTCTTT.

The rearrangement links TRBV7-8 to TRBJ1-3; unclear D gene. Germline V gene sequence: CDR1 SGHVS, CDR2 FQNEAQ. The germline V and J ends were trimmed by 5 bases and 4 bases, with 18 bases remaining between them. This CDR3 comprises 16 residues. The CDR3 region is CASSPRSGSGGNTIYF. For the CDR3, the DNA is TGTGCCAGCAGCCCGAGGAGCGGAAGCGGAGGAAACACCATATATTTT.

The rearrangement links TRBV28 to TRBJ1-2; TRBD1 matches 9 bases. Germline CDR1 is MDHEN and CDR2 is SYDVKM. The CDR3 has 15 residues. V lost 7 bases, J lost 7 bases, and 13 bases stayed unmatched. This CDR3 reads CASMHRGRPLGGYTF. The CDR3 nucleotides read TGTGCCAGCATGCACAGGGGGCGGCCTTTAGGTGGCTACACCTTC.

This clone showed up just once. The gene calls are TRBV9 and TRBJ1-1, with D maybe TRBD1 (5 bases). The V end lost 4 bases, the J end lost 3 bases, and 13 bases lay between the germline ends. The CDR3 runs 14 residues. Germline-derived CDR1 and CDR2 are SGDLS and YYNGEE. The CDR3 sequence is CASSSRVGDTEAFF. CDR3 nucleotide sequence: TGTGCCAGCAGCAGCAGGGTCGGCGACACTGAAGCTTTCTTT. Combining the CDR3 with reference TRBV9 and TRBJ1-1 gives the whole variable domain DSGVTQTPKHLITATGQRVTLRCSPRSGDLSVYWYQQSLDQGLQFLIQYYNGEERAKGNILERFSAQQFPDLHSELNLSSLELGDSALYFCASSSRVGDTEAFFGQGTRLTVV.

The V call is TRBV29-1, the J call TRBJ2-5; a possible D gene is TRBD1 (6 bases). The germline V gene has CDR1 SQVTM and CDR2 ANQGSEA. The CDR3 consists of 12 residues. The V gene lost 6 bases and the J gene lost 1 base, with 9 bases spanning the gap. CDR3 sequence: CSVGQSQETQYF. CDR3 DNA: TGCAGCGTCGGACAGTCCCAAGAGACCCAGTACTTC.

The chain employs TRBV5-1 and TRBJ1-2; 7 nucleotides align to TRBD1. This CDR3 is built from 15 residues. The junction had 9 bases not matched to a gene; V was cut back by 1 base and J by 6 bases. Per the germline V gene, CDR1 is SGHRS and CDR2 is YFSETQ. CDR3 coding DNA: TGCGCCAGCAGCTTGACCGGTGGACAGGTCGATGGCTACACCTTC. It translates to CASSLTGGQVDGYTF.

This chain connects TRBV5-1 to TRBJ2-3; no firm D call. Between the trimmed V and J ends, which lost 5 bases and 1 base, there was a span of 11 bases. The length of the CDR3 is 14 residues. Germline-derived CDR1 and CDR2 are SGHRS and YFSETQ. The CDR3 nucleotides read TGCGCCAGCAGTACGCAGCTGGGCACAGATACGCAGTATTTT. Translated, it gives CASSTQLGTDTQYF. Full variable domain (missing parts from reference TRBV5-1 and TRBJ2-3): KAGVTQTPRYLIKTRGQQVTLSCSPISGHRSVSWYQQTPGQGLQFLFEYFSETQRNKGNFPGRFSGRQFSNSRSEMNVSTLELGDSALYLCASSTQLGTDTQYFGPGTRLTVL.

This CDR3 reads CASTLGGRAVNTEAFF. CDR3 DNA sequence: TGTGCCAGCACCCTTGGAGGTCGAGCGGTGAACACTGAAGCTTTCTTT. The gene calls are TRBV5-4 and TRBJ1-1; no clear D gene. The CDR3 length is 16 residues. V was shortened by 6 bases and J by 0 bases, with 18 bases between the two germline ends. Germline assignment: CDR1 SGHNT and CDR2 YYREEE (reference sequence).

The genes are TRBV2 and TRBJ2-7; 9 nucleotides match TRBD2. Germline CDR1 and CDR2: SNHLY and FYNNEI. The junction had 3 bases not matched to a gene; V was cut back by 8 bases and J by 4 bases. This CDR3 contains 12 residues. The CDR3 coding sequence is TGTGCCAGCCAGCTAGCGGGATACGAGCAGTACTTC. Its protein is CASQLAGYEQYF.